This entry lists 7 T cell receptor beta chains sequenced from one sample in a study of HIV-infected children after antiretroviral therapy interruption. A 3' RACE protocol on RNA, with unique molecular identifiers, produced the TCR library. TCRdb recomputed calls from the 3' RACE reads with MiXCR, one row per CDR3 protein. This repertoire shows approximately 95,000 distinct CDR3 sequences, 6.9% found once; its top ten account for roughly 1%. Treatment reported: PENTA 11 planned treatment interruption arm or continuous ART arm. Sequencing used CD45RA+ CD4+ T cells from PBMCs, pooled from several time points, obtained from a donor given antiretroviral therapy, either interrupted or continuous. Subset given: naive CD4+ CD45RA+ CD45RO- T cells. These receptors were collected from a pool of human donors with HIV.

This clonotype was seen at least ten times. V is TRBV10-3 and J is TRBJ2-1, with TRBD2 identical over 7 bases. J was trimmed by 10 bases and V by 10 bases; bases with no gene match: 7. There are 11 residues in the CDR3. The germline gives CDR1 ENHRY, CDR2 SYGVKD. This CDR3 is CATLTSVEQFF. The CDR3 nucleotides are TGTGCCACCCTCACTAGCGTGGAGCAGTTCTTC.

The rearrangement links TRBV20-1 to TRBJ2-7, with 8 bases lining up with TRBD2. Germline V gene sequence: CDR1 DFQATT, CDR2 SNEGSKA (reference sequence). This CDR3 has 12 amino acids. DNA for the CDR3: TGCAGCGTACCGGGACTAGACTACGAGCAGTACTTC. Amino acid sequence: CSVPGLDYEQYF.

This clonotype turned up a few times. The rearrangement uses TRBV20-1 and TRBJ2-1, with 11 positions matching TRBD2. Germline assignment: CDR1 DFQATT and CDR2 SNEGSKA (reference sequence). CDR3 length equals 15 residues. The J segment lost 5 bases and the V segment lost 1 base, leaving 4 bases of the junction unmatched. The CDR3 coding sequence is TGCAGTGCTAGAGGTAGCGGGAGGGCCAACAATGAGCAGTTCTTC. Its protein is CSARGSGRANNEQFF.

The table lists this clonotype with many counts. The CDR3 loop reads CASSLGLEISYEQYF. The CDR3 coding sequence is TGTGCCAGCAGCTTGGGCCTAGAGATATCCTACGAGCAGTACTTC. The rearrangement joins TRBV5-4 to TRBJ2-7; the D is unclear. V lost 0 bases to trimming and J lost 1 base, with 11 bases between them. The CDR3 has 15 residues. Germline assignment: CDR1 SGHNT and CDR2 YYREEE (reference sequence).

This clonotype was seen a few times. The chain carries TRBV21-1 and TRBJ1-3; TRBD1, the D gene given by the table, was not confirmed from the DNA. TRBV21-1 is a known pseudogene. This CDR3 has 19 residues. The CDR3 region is CASSKAGTVSGAPGNTIYF. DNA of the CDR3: TGTGCCAGCAGCAAAGCCGGGACAGTTTCTGGTGCCCCTGGAAACACCATATATTTT.

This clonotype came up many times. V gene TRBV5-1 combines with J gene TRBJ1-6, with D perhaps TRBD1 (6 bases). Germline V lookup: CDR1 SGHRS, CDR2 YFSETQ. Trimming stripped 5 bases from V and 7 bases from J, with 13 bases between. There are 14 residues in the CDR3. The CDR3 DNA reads TGCGCCAGCAGACGGGGGGCCGAGAATTCACCCCTCCACTTT. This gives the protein CASRRGAENSPLHF.

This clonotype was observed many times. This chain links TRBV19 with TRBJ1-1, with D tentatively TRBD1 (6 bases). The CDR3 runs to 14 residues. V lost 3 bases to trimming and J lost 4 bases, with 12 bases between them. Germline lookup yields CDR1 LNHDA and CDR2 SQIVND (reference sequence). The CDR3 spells CASSINREITEAFF. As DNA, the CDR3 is TGTGCCAGTAGTATTAACAGGGAGATCACTGAAGCTTTCTTT.